The 21 T cell receptor beta chains listed next were all sequenced from one sample in a study of vaccination and CD4 T cells after COVID-19 (dated 2022 in TCRdb). The sample's treatment or condition label, decoded: approximately 11-day PBMC culture with coronavirus spike peptide pools or control peptides (ViraFEST assay). Library construction relied on PCR. The sequencing machine was an Illumina iSeq 100. TCR sequencing of DNA from cultured CD4+ T cells used the Oncomine TCR Beta short-read assay at the Johns Hopkins FTIC core. TCRdb handled the public reads itself, with Q25 trimming in fastp and clone calling in MiXCR, and kept productive beta chains. A single entry per CDR3 protein holds the most common genes and DNA from its merged rows. For this sample the table gives under 20,000 distinct CDR3 sequences, of which approximately 45% were detected only once. Roughly 6.1% of the sample is taken by the ten largest.

Antigens for these TCRs are unknown. The material sequenced was CD4+ T cells from blood, cultured in vitro, taken before SARS-CoV-2 vaccination. All receptors derive from a human donor who had recovered from COVID-19.

V usage is TRBV6-2 or TRBV6-3 and J usage is TRBJ2-1; 10 bases fit TRBD2. The CDR3 loop spans 17 amino acids. CDR1 is MNHEY, CDR2 SVGEGT, per germline. The V and J ends lost 4 bases and 3 bases, in that order; junction bases with no gene match: 9. DNA for the CDR3: TGTGCCAGCAGTTCCTTTGATAGCGGGGGGTACTACAATGAGCAGTTCTTC. Translation: CASSSFDSGGYYNEQFF.

The chain uses TRBV6-1 and TRBJ1-5; a possible D gene is TRBD1 (5 bases). The CDR3 is 15 residues long. The V gene lost 1 base and the J gene lost 6 bases, with 13 bases spanning the gap. CDR1 MNHNS and CDR2 SASEGT come from the germline V gene. CDR3 sequence: CASSEGGQGTQPQHF. CDR3 sequence (DNA): TGTGCCAGCAGTGAAGGAGGGCAAGGGACTCAGCCCCAGCATTTT.

This sequence joins TRBV24-1 and TRBJ2-7, with D maybe TRBD2 (6 bases). Germline-derived CDR1 and CDR2 are KGHDR and SFDVKD. Trimming took 3 bases from V and 6 from J, leaving 14 bases between them. The CDR3 loop spans 14 amino acids. CDR3 amino acids: CATSDPGPGGEQYF. CDR3 sequence (DNA): TGTGCCACCAGTGATCCGGGACCCGGGGGCGAGCAGTACTTC.

The chain joins TRBV10-3 to TRBJ1-2; 8 nucleotides line up with TRBD1. Germline CDR1 reads ENHRY; CDR2 reads SYGVKD. There are 14 residues in the CDR3. The V gene end was trimmed by 4 bases and the J gene end by 2 bases; junction bases not matched to a gene: 3. CDR3 in DNA: TGTGCCATCAGTGGGGACAGGAGGAACTATGGCTACACCTTC. It codes for CAISGDRRNYGYTF.

The rearrangement joins TRBV11-3 to TRBJ2-2; D might be TRBD2 (7 bases). Germline V lookup: CDR1 SGHNT, CDR2 YENEEA. This CDR3 has 15 residues. Trimming removed 5 bases at V and 3 bases at J, with 13 bases between. In DNA form, the CDR3 reads TGTGCCAGCAGCCCGGGGCGGGGGCACACCGGGGAGCTGTTTTTT. Translation: CASSPGRGHTGELFF.

V is TRBV11-3 and J is TRBJ2-5, with a tentative D call TRBD1 (6 bases). Trimming pared 3 bases from V and 1 base from J, leaving 12 bases between. This CDR3 is built from 15 residues. CDR1 and CDR2 (germline): SGHNT, YENEEA. The CDR3 bases are TGTGCCAGCAGCTTGAGCGGACAGCTCCAAGAGACCCAGTACTTC. It is translated as CASSLSGQLQETQYF.

This clonotype turned up a few times. The chain uses TRBV29-1 and TRBJ1-1; D is perhaps TRBD1 (5 bases). The ends were cut back, 1 base at V and 4 bases at J, with 13 bases in the middle. Germline CDR1 and CDR2: SQVTM and ANQGSEA. This CDR3 region has 14 residues. This CDR3 is CSVEALSGGTEAFF. As DNA, the CDR3 is TGCAGCGTTGAAGCCCTCAGCGGGGGCACTGAAGCTTTCTTT.

This clonotype was seen more than once but under ten times. One end of the junction varies from germline; a read error may be responsible. V is TRBV7-6 and J is TRBJ1-1; D is uncertain. There are 16 residues in the CDR3. CDR1 is SGHVS, CDR2 FNYEAQ, per germline. The CDR3 region has the DNA TGTGCCAGCAGCCTAGCGGTTGCGGGGTCGAACACTGAAGCTTTCTTT. Encoded protein: CASSLAVAGSNTEAFF.

The chain carries TRBV7-2 and TRBJ2-7; D is ambiguous. CDR1 and CDR2 (germline): SGHTA, FQGNSA. This CDR3 has 13 residues. Between the trimmed V and J ends, which lost 7 bases and 6 bases, there was a span of 16 bases. CDR3 region: CASTRSQLGEQYF. The CDR3 coding sequence is TGTGCCAGCACCCGAAGCCAGCTGGGCGAGCAGTACTTC.

This clonotype showed up just a few times. This chain connects TRBV4-1 to TRBJ1-5, with D uncertain. V was trimmed by 0 bases and J by 2 bases, leaving 11 bases between them. This CDR3 contains 16 residues. The germline gives CDR1 MGHRA, CDR2 YSYEKL. The CDR3 sequence is CASSQDGGLGNQPQHF. For the CDR3, the DNA is TGCGCCAGCAGCCAAGATGGAGGGCTTGGCAATCAGCCCCAGCATTTT.

This clonotype was seen a handful of times. This rearrangement joins TRBV19 to TRBJ2-3, with 12 bases matching TRBD1. In germline, CDR1 is LNHDA, CDR2 SQIVND (reference sequence). Trimming took 1 base from V and 7 from J; bases not matched to a gene: 9. CDR3 size: 17 residues. In DNA form, the CDR3 reads TGTGCCAGTAGTATAGCCTCGGGACAGGGGGCGCAAAATACGCAGTATTTT. Its translation is CASSIASGQGAQNTQYF.

The CDR3 is CASSEGQRDQPQHF. The CDR3 nucleotides are TGTGCCAGCAGTGAGGGACAGCGGGATCAGCCCCAGCATTTT. The rearrangement links TRBV28 to TRBJ1-5; 7 bases fit TRBD1. V was pared by 5 bases and J by 5 bases, with 6 bases of the junction left unmatched. The CDR3 runs 14 residues. CDR1 and CDR2 from the germline V gene are MDHEN and SYDVKM.

A word on this clonotype: Mismatch with germline at one junction end may stem from a read error. The rearrangement joins TRBV6-1 to TRBJ1-5; 11 bases are shared with TRBD1. The CDR3 extends over 17 amino acids. Per the germline V gene, CDR1 is MNHNS and CDR2 is SASEGT. CDR3: CASTLTPGTGGNRPQHF. Here the CDR3 DNA reads TGTGCCAGCACCTTAACCCCCGGGACAGGGGGTAATCGGCCCCAGCATTTT.

The rearrangement uses TRBV28 and TRBJ1-5, with D uncertain. V lost 4 bases and J 6 bases, leaving 7 bases between the germline ends. This CDR3 contains 12 residues. In germline, CDR1 is MDHEN, CDR2 SYDVKM. The CDR3 is CASSSTGQPQHF. As DNA, the CDR3 is TGTGCCAGCAGTTCAACCGGTCAGCCCCAGCATTTT.

This chain joins TRBV15 and TRBJ2-7, with 8 bases fitting TRBD1. The length of the CDR3 is 14 residues. Germline V lookup: CDR1 LNHNV, CDR2 YYDKDF (reference sequence). V lost 2 bases to trimming and J lost 2 bases; unmatched junction nucleotides: 2. The CDR3 protein is CATSRQGAPYEQYF. The CDR3 DNA sequence: TGTGCCACCAGCAGACAGGGGGCCCCCTACGAGCAGTACTTC.

J is TRBJ1-1 and V is TRBV11-2; 7 bases are a match to TRBD1. Per germline, CDR1 SGHAT and CDR2 FQNNGV. V shed 5 bases and J 4 bases; nucleotides not matched to a gene: 7. The CDR3 sequence is 14 residues long. Written as DNA, the CDR3 is TGTGCCAGCAGCCTGGGGACAGTCTCCACTGAAGCTTTCTTT. Its protein is CASSLGTVSTEAFF.

This chain uses TRBV7-9 with TRBJ1-1; D perhaps matches TRBD1 (6 bases). This CDR3 has 17 amino acids. Germline V gene sequence: CDR1 SEHNR, CDR2 FQNEAQ (reference sequence). Trimming took off 2 bases at V and 0 bases at J, with 16 bases between the two ends. Written as DNA, the CDR3 is TGTGCCAGCAGCTTAATCAGACAGGTCCTCATGAACACTGAAGCTTTCTTT. The encoded protein is CASSLIRQVLMNTEAFF.

The V gene is TRBV20-1, the J gene TRBJ1-5; D gene unclear. CDR3 length: 13 residues. Germline V CDR1 and CDR2: DFQATT, SNEGSKA (reference sequence). Trimming took off 3 bases at V and 5 bases at J, with 11 bases between the two ends. CDR3 sequence: CSASKDGDQPQHF. The CDR3 DNA follows: TGCAGTGCTAGCAAGGACGGGGATCAGCCCCAGCATTTT.

The chain is built from TRBV20-1 and TRBJ1-1, with 10 bases that match TRBD1. The CDR3 has 16 residues. Germline V lookup: CDR1 DFQATT, CDR2 SNEGSKA (reference sequence). Trimming removed 1 base from V and 4 bases from J; junction bases left unmatched: 9. The chain's CDR3 is CSARGQGDRGRTEAFF. DNA of the CDR3: TGCAGTGCTAGAGGCCAGGGGGACAGGGGACGCACTGAAGCTTTCTTT.

The chain joins TRBV20-1 to TRBJ2-7; the match to TRBD2 covers 9 bases. The germline CDR1 and CDR2 sequences are DFQATT and SNEGSKA (reference sequence). The CDR3 is 15 residues long. V was clipped by 0 bases and J by 3 bases; unmatched bases: 6. The CDR3 DNA reads as TGCAGTGCTAGAGATCCGGCGGGGGGGGTCTACGAGCAGTACTTC. Translating gives CSARDPAGGVYEQYF.

This clonotype has just a few counts. CDR3 bases: TGTGCCAGTAGTATCAGCGAAGGCTCACCCCTCCACTTT. Residues: CASSISEGSPLHF. The V and J genes are TRBV19 and TRBJ1-6; D not resolved. V was trimmed by 3 bases and J by 10 bases, leaving 10 bases between them. Germline V gene lookup returns CDR1 LNHDA and CDR2 SQIVND (reference sequence). The CDR3 contains 13 residues.